This is a list of T cell receptor beta chains from one sample in a study of blood T cell repertoires in COVID-19. The method was immunoSEQ multiplex PCR; TCRdb's version includes in-frame clones alone and lacks a portion of them. The sample contains about 90,000 clones, 75% to 85% of which appear only once. The sample comprised peripheral blood. Every receptor here comes from a human donor in a cohort sampled during active COVID-19. The CDR3 runs from the conserved cysteine through the conserved F or W. The D gene is left open where the match is weak. Expanded clones are given a class, and other clones once, few, many or no size at all.

v_gene	j_gene	abundance	d_gene	CDR3nt	CDR3aa
TRBV5-5	TRBJ2-3	NA	NA	TGTGCCAGCAGCTTGGGCGGCAACTTGGAGCAGTATTTT	CASSLGGNLEQYF
TRBV12-5	TRBJ1-1	NA	TRBD1	TGTGCTAGTGGTTCCCGGACAGGGAGTCTCGCTTTCTTT	CASGSRTGSLAFF
TRBV19	TRBJ1-2	NA	TRBD1	TGTGCCAGTAGCCAGCAGGGGGCACGAATCAGCTACACCTTC	CASSQQGARISYTF
TRBV9	TRBJ2-2	NA	NA	TGTGCCAGCAGCCCTAGAGGGGGGGCCGCCACCGGGGAGCTGTTTTTT	CASSPRGGAATGELFF
TRBV24-1	TRBJ2-1	NA	NA	TGTGCCACCAGTGATACTATAGCGGAATCCTACAATGAGCAGTTCTTC	CATSDTIAESYNEQFF
TRBV6-1	TRBJ2-5	NA	TRBD1	TGTGCCAGCAGTGAAGGGACAGGGCGATCAGGGACCCAGTACTTC	CASSEGTGRSGTQYF
TRBV7-8	TRBJ2-7	NA	TRBD2	TGTGCCAGCGGACTAGCGGGGGGACGGACCTACGAGCAGTACTTC	CASGLAGGRTYEQYF
TRBV6-9	TRBJ2-1	NA	TRBD2	TGTGCCAGCAGTGCCCGGGACACAGAGACTAGCGGGGCTAGAGTGGTCTGTTTCAATGAGCAGTTCTTC	CASSARDTETSGARVVCFNEQFF
TRBV7-2	TRBJ2-1	NA	TRBD1	TGTGCCAGCAGCGTCCTGGGACAGGGGGCCAATGAGCAGTTCTTC	CASSVLGQGANEQFF
TRBV7-2	TRBJ2-7	NA	TRBD2	TGTGCCAGCAGCTCAAGGACTAGCGGGAGATACGAGCAGTACTTC	CASSSRTSGRYEQYF
TRBV29-1	TRBJ2-7	few	TRBD1	TGCAGCGTCGTCCGGGACAGTACGGGAGAGCAGTACTTC	CSVVRDSTGEQYF
TRBV14	TRBJ2-7	NA	NA	TGTGCCAGCAGCCAAGATCGTTTAGCGTCCTACGAGCAGTACTTC	CASSQDRLASYEQYF
TRBV14	TRBJ1-6	NA	NA	TGTGCCAGCAGCCAAGACTGGGGGGATTCACCCCTCCACTTT	CASSQDWGDSPLHF
TRBV9	TRBJ1-2	once	TRBD1	TGTGCCAGCAGCGTGGACAGGGGTCGGGGCTACACCTTC	CASSVDRGRGYTF
TRBV7-8	TRBJ2-1	NA	NA	TGTGCCAGCAGCTTAGACCAGGGATCCTACAATGAGCAGTTCTTC	CASSLDQGSYNEQFF
TRBV4-3	TRBJ2-2	NA	TRBD1	TGCGCCAGCAGCCCACGGGCAGGGGGCGGCACCGGGGAGCTGTTTTTT	CASSPRAGGGTGELFF
TRBV18	TRBJ2-7	NA	NA	TGTGCCAGCTCACCTTCAGGGTCGGACTACGAGCAGTACTTC	CASSPSGSDYEQYF
TRBV2	TRBJ2-7	NA	NA	TGTGCCAGCAAGCGGACAGCTAACTCCTACGAGCAGTACTTC	CASKRTANSYEQYF
TRBV30	TRBJ2-3	NA	TRBD1	TGTGCCCGTAGACAGGGGGCCACAGATACGCAGTATTTT	CARRQGATDTQYF
TRBV11-3	TRBJ2-1	few	TRBD2	TGTGCCAGCAGCCCTGACAGCGGGGGCAATGAGCAGTTCTTC	CASSPDSGGNEQFF
TRBV30	TRBJ1-5	NA	NA	TGTGCCTGGAGTCAAGACAGGTATAGCAATCAGCCCCAGCATTTT	CAWSQDRYSNQPQHF
TRBV7-2	TRBJ1-3	NA	TRBD1	TGTGCCAGCAGCCCAGACGGGACAGGCTCTGGAAACACCATATATTTT	CASSPDGTGSGNTIYF
TRBV6-5	TRBJ1-3	NA	TRBD1	TGTGCCAGCAGTTACTCGAGGACAGGGAGAAACACCATATATTTT	CASSYSRTGRNTIYF
TRBV5-6	TRBJ1-2	once	NA	TGTGCCAGCAGCTTGGCCCGGACAGCCGGGGGCTACACCTTC	CASSLARTAGGYTF
TRBV3-1/TRBV3-2	TRBJ1-5	NA	TRBD1	TGTGCCAGCAGCCTCGGGACAGGGGGCAATCAGCCCCAGCATTTT	CASSLGTGGNQPQHF
TRBV2	TRBJ1-3	NA	TRBD1	TGTGCCAGCCGAACCGGACAGGCCTACTCTGGAAACACCATATATTTT	CASRTGQAYSGNTIYF
TRBV11-1	TRBJ2-1	NA	NA	TGTGCCAGCACCGCCCGACAGGAATACAATGAGCAGTTCTTC	CASTARQEYNEQFF
TRBV7-9	TRBJ1-6	NA	NA	TGTGCCAGCAGCTCCCTCTTTCCCAGCTCCTATAATTCACCCCTCCACTTT	CASSSLFPSSYNSPLHF
TRBV6-5	TRBJ1-3	NA	NA	TGTGCCAGCAGACGGGATCTCTCTGGAAACACCATATATTTT	CASRRDLSGNTIYF
TRBV11-1	TRBJ1-1	NA	TRBD1	TGTGCCAGCAGCCCGAGGGACAGGTTGAACACTGAAGCTTTCTTT	CASSPRDRLNTEAFF
TRBV9	TRBJ2-7	NA	NA	TGTGCCAGCAGCGTAGACCCGGGGTCCTACGAGCAGTACTTC	CASSVDPGSYEQYF
TRBV6-5	TRBJ1-5	NA	NA	TGTGCCAGCAGTCCCAGGGGTAGAGGCAATCAGCCCCAGCATTTT	CASSPRGRGNQPQHF
TRBV6-1	TRBJ2-3	NA	TRBD2	TGTGCCAGCAGTGAATGGTCGGGGGGGCCAGATACGCAGTATTTT	CASSEWSGGPDTQYF
TRBV5-4	TRBJ1-4	NA	NA	TGTGCCAGCAGCCGGGGGGGTTCTAATGAAAAACTGTTTTTT	CASSRGGSNEKLFF
TRBV5-1	TRBJ1-2	NA	NA	TGCGCCAGCAGCCTAGACAGGTTGTCTAACTATGGCTACACCTTC	CASSLDRLSNYGYTF
TRBV5-5	TRBJ1-1	NA	NA	TGTGCCAGCAGCAAGGTCGGGGGTGGTGACACTGAAGCTTTCTTT	CASSKVGGGDTEAFF
TRBV19	TRBJ1-1	NA	TRBD1	TGTGCCAGTAGTTGGGACAGGGAAGGGAACACTGAAGCTTTCTTT	CASSWDREGNTEAFF
TRBV5-1	TRBJ2-7	NA	NA	TGCGCCAGCAGCTTGGTTCTAGCGAGGGGACCGAACGAGCAGTACTTC	CASSLVLARGPNEQYF
TRBV6-2/TRBV6-3	TRBJ2-1	NA	TRBD1	TGTGCCAGCAGTTACCCGACAGGGGCCTTCTACAATGAGCAGTTCTTC	CASSYPTGAFYNEQFF
TRBV6-5	TRBJ1-2	NA	TRBD1	TGTGCCAGCAGTTACACCGGACAGGGAGCTGGCTACACCTTC	CASSYTGQGAGYTF
TRBV7-2	TRBJ1-1	once	TRBD1	TGTGCCAGTAGACAGGGAACCATGAACACTGAAGCTTTCTTT	CASRQGTMNTEAFF
TRBV19	TRBJ1-2	NA	TRBD1	TGTGCCAGTAGTATCCTAGGGGGCTCTGGCTATGGCTACACCTTC	CASSILGGSGYGYTF
TRBV3-1/TRBV3-2	TRBJ2-2	NA	TRBD1	TGTGCCAGCAGCCCTGTTATAGGACAGGGGGACACCGGGGAGCTGTTTTTT	CASSPVIGQGDTGELFF
TRBV2	TRBJ1-4	NA	NA	TGTGCCAGCAAAACCTATGGGGGCGGCCTTAATGAAAAACTGTTTTTT	CASKTYGGGLNEKLFF
TRBV7-8	TRBJ1-5	NA	NA	TGTGCCAGCAGCTCCCACAGGCAGCCCCAGCATTTT	CASSSHRQPQHF